These 12 T cell receptor beta chains originate from one sample sequenced in a study of cytomegalovirus exposure and HLA in healthy donors. Measured with immunoSEQ multiplex PCR; TCRdb has only the in-frame clones, and not every one. Among 150,000 to 250,000 clones listed, about 81% were seen once. The sequencing sample was made of PBMCs. These receptors all come from a woman younger than 45 in good health and CMV-seronegative.

J is TRBJ1-2 and V is TRBV4-1, with D perhaps TRBD1 (6 bases). CDR1 is MGHRA, CDR2 YSYEKL, per germline. Trimming stripped 7 bases from V and 0 bases from J, with 18 bases between. The CDR3 consists of 16 residues. The CDR3 spells CASTRTAAEANYGYTF. Written as DNA, the CDR3 is TGCGCCAGCACCCGGACAGCGGCCGAAGCTAACTATGGCTACACCTTC.

The CDR3 nucleotides read TGTGCCAGCAGCTTGGGGGCTAGCGGTTCCTACAATGAGCAGTTCTTC. This encodes CASSLGASGSYNEQFF. The chain combines TRBV5-6 with TRBJ2-1, with 7 bases matching TRBD2. With 0 bases clipped from V and 1 base from J, the junction kept 4 bases outside the gene matches. Germline V CDR1 and CDR2: SGHDT, YYEEEE. The CDR3 spans 16 residues.

The chain has TRBV7-3 and TRBJ2-3; 10 bases are a match to TRBD2. J gave up 5 bases and V 1 base, and 6 bases lay outside the gene matches. This CDR3 has 16 amino acids. CDR1 is SGHTA, CDR2 FQGTGA, per germline. The CDR3 DNA follows: TGTGCCAGCAGCTTAAGAGCGGGGGGGCTTAGAGATACGCAGTATTTT. Its translation is CASSLRAGGLRDTQYF.

This chain joins TRBV2 and TRBJ2-4; D is unclear. V was clipped by 2 bases and J by 3 bases, with 11 bases between them. The CDR3 is 15 amino acids. Germline V lookup: CDR1 SNHLY, CDR2 FYNNEI. CDR3 in DNA: TGTGCCAGCAGTGAATCGGCGGTAGTCAAAAACATTCAGTACTTC. It translates to CASSESAVVKNIQYF.

The chain employs TRBV5-4 and TRBJ2-7, with D perhaps matching TRBD1 (5 bases). CDR1 and CDR2 from the germline V gene are SGHNT and YYREEE (reference sequence). V gave up 4 bases and J gave up 4 bases, with 15 bases separating them. The CDR3 spans 14 residues. CDR3 nucleotide sequence: TGTGCCAGCAGCCACGTCGACAGTACATACGAGCAGTACTTC. Protein product: CASSHVDSTYEQYF.

This clone has a single count. V and J are TRBV7-9 and TRBJ1-5; a possible D gene is TRBD1 (6 bases). The germline CDR1 and CDR2 sequences are SEHNR and FQNEAQ (reference sequence). CDR3 length equals 16 residues. The ends were cut back, 1 base at V and 1 base at J, with 11 bases in the middle. The CDR3 reads CASSLGAGVSNQPQHF. The CDR3 DNA sequence: TGTGCCAGCAGCTTAGGGGCAGGGGTAAGCAATCAGCCCCAGCATTTT.

This chain joins TRBV5-1 and TRBJ2-1, with 8 bases that match TRBD2. Germline CDR1 reads SGHRS; CDR2 reads YFSETQ. The trim removed 6 bases at V and 5 bases at J, leaving 7 bases unmatched. The CDR3 extends over 14 amino acids. The CDR3 spells CASNLAGSDNEQFF. DNA for the CDR3: TGCGCCAGCAACTTAGCGGGATCCGACAATGAGCAGTTCTTC.

This clone was seen only a few times. The CDR3 spells CASRFNRDSPLHF. The CDR3, as DNA: TGTGCCAGCAGATTCAACAGGGATTCACCCCTCCACTTT. This rearrangement joins TRBV6-5 to TRBJ1-6; D possibly corresponds to TRBD1 (6 bases). The CDR3 covers 13 residues. Per the germline V gene, CDR1 is MNHEY and CDR2 is SVGAGI. With 6 bases removed from V and 8 bases from J, the gap between germline ends came to 11 bases.

CDR3 loop: CASSSVAGSSYNEQFF. CDR3 bases: TGCGCCAGCAGCTCCGTAGCGGGGAGCTCCTACAATGAGCAGTTCTTC. The J gene is TRBJ2-1, the V gene TRBV5-1; TRBD2 agrees at 8 bases. Germline V gene sequence: CDR1 SGHRS, CDR2 YFSETQ. The CDR3 has 16 amino acids. Germline trimming cut 3 bases from V and 0 bases from J; bases unmatched to any gene: 5.

This clone was seen more than once but under ten times. V is TRBV30 and J is TRBJ2-3; TRBD1 might be the D (5 bases). V dropped 2 bases and J dropped 1 base, with 10 bases sitting between them. The germline CDR1 and CDR2 sequences are GTSNPN and SVGIG (reference sequence). The CDR3 spans 14 residues. CDR3 coding DNA: TGTGCCTGGAGTTTCAGGGTCGGCACAGATACGCAGTATTTT. Protein sequence: CAWSFRVGTDTQYF.

The V and J genes are TRBV9 and TRBJ1-3; a possible D gene is TRBD1 (5 bases). Germline loops: CDR1 SGDLS, CDR2 YYNGEE. The CDR3 covers 16 residues. Trimming took 3 bases from V and 0 from J, leaving 13 bases between them. In DNA form, the CDR3 reads TGTGCCAGCAGCGCACAACGACAGAGCTCTGGAAACACCATATATTTT. Amino acid sequence: CASSAQRQSSGNTIYF.

The sample holds one count of this clone. The rearrangement uses TRBV2 and TRBJ1-1; D is possibly TRBD1 (6 bases). CDR1 and CDR2 from the germline V gene are SNHLY and FYNNEI. Trimming took 6 bases from V and 8 from J, leaving 10 bases between them. The length of the CDR3 is 11 residues. The CDR3 bases are TGTGCCAGCAGGACCGGGACAGAAGCTTTCTTT. Protein product: CASRTGTEAFF.